Following are 30 T cell receptor beta chains from one sample sequenced in a study of blood T cell repertoires in COVID-19. TCRdb's table, derived via immunoSEQ multiplex PCR, lists solely in-frame clones and lacks some. The data contain tens of thousands of clones, roughly 85% of them seen just once; the ten biggest clones take up 9.5% to 15%. The sequenced sample consisted of peripheral blood. The receptors come from a human donor in a cohort sampled during active COVID-19.

Regarding this clone: The junction and the germline gene differ at one end; a read error may be behind it. V and J are TRBV11-2 and TRBJ1-1; no reliable D call. Germline assignment: CDR1 SGHAT and CDR2 FQNNGV. This CDR3 spans 10 amino acids. CDR3 in amino acids: CASSLDRPGF. CDR3 nucleotides: TGTGCCAGCAGCTTAGACAGGCCTGGCTTT.

This chain connects TRBV15 to TRBJ2-1; maybe TRBD1 (5 bases). This CDR3 region has 15 residues. The V gene's germline CDR1 is LNHNV and CDR2 YYDKDF (reference sequence). Trimming cost V 0 bases and J 7 bases, with 13 bases left between them. The CDR3 region is CATSRDVGAGNEQFF. The CDR3 DNA reads as TGTGCCACCAGCAGAGATGTAGGGGCTGGTAATGAGCAGTTCTTC.

V usage is TRBV4-1 and J usage is TRBJ2-7; D not resolved. The CDR3 runs 19 residues. The germline V gene encodes CDR1 MGHRA and CDR2 YSYEKL. Trimming left V 2 bases short and J 0 bases short, with 23 bases between. CDR3 protein: CASSQSSRVVLNPSYEQYF. The CDR3 region has the DNA TGCGCCAGCAGCCAATCTTCCCGCGTTGTACTTAATCCCTCCTACGAGCAGTACTTC.

The rearrangement uses TRBV28 and TRBJ2-1, with 13 nucleotides matching TRBD2. Germline V gene sequence: CDR1 MDHEN, CDR2 SYDVKM. The CDR3 has 17 residues. V trimming: 4 bases; J trimming: 2 bases; junction bases outside the gene matches: 5. The CDR3 loop reads CASSSRTSGSTYNEQFF. CDR3 nucleotides: TGTGCCAGCAGTTCTCGGACTAGCGGGAGCACCTACAATGAGCAGTTCTTC.

The chain joins TRBV7-2 to TRBJ1-4; D remains unclear. The CDR3 extends over 14 amino acids. CDR1 and CDR2 (germline): SGHTA, FQGNSA. V lost 5 bases and J 0 bases, leaving 7 bases between the germline ends. The CDR3 region is CASSVLATNEKLFF. As DNA, the CDR3 is TGTGCCAGCAGCGTTTTAGCAACTAATGAAAAACTGTTTTTT.

The chain employs TRBV2 and TRBJ1-4; TRBD1 aligns across 8 bases. V lost 6 bases to trimming and J lost 4 bases; unmatched junction nucleotides: 7. Germline values: CDR1 SNHLY, CDR2 FYNNEI. The CDR3 contains 15 residues. CDR3 protein: CASSPTGGGNEKLFF. The CDR3 DNA reads TGTGCCAGCAGCCCAACAGGGGGAGGTAATGAAAAACTGTTTTTT.

The chain uses TRBV6-5 and TRBJ2-1, with D possibly being TRBD1 (5 bases). Trimming pared 10 bases from V and 7 bases from J, leaving 17 bases between. Germline CDR1 and CDR2: MNHEY and SVGAGI. The CDR3 extends over 13 amino acids. The CDR3 DNA reads TGTGCCACTTGGGGCTTCGGTGGGAATGAGCAGTTCTTC. It encodes CATWGFGGNEQFF.

In its sample, this clone was seen a few times. J is TRBJ1-2 and V is TRBV28; the D gene is possibly TRBD1 (5 bases). With 4 bases removed from V and 5 bases from J, the gap between germline ends came to 11 bases. Germline V gene data show CDR1 as MDHEN and CDR2 as SYDVKM. The CDR3 has 13 residues. The CDR3 spells CASSYMAGYGYTF. Written as DNA, the CDR3 is TGTGCCAGCAGTTATATGGCAGGGTATGGCTACACCTTC.

The CDR3 DNA reads as TGTGCCAGTAGCCCTACAGGGGTCCCCTTAGCCTCTGGGGCCAACGTCCTGACTTTC. Translating it yields CASSPTGVPLASGANVLTF. The chain links TRBV19 to TRBJ2-6; 7 positions agree with TRBD1. The CDR3 is made up of 19 amino acids. Germline loops: CDR1 LNHDA, CDR2 SQIVND (reference sequence). J gave up 0 bases and V 6 bases, and 14 bases lay outside the gene matches. Combining the CDR3 with reference TRBV19 and TRBJ2-6 gives the whole variable domain DGGITQSPKYLFRKEGQNVTLSCEQNLNHDAMYWYRQDPGQGLRLIYYSQIVNDFQKGDIAEGYSVSREKKESFPLTVTSAQKNPTAFYLCASSPTGVPLASGANVLTFGAGSRLTVL.

The V and J genes are TRBV9 and TRBJ2-3; D ambiguous. V lost 0 bases and J lost 3, with 14 bases in between. Germline CDR1 and CDR2: SGDLS and YYNGEE. The CDR3 length is 16 residues. This CDR3 is CASSVGKAYRTDTQYF. In DNA, the CDR3 is TGTGCCAGCAGCGTAGGTAAAGCCTACAGAACAGATACGCAGTATTTT.

This sequence joins TRBV3-1 (or the pseudogene TRBV3-2) and TRBJ2-2; maybe TRBD2 (6 bases). This CDR3 contains 16 residues. V lost 1 base and J 3 bases, leaving 12 bases between the germline ends. Germline values: CDR1 LGHDT, CDR2 YNNKEL (reference sequence). CDR3 region: CASSQGPGVYTGELFF. The CDR3 region has the DNA TGTGCCAGCAGCCAAGGGCCGGGAGTGTACACCGGGGAGCTGTTTTTT.

This clone was seen only a few times. The gene calls are TRBV3-1 (or the pseudogene TRBV3-2) and TRBJ2-2; D is unclear. This CDR3 is built from 14 residues. The germline V and J ends were trimmed by 3 bases and 5 bases, with 10 bases remaining between them. Germline V CDR1 and CDR2: LGHDT, YNNKEL (reference sequence). CDR3 sequence: CASSQAEVTGELFF. DNA for the CDR3: TGTGCCAGCAGCCAGGCTGAGGTTACCGGGGAGCTGTTTTTT.

The V call is TRBV30, the J call TRBJ2-1, with 9 nucleotides matching TRBD2. In germline, CDR1 is GTSNPN, CDR2 SVGIG (reference sequence). The CDR3 runs to 18 residues. J was trimmed by 0 bases and V by 1 base; bases with no gene match: 10. CDR3 region: CAWSGGRLAAGSYNEQFF. The CDR3, as DNA: TGTGCCTGGAGTGGCGGGAGACTAGCGGCTGGCTCCTACAATGAGCAGTTCTTC.

The V call is TRBV19, the J call TRBJ2-6; a possible D gene is TRBD1 (6 bases). V lost 7 bases, J lost 2 bases, and 12 bases lay in between. CDR3 length equals 15 residues. Germline V lookup: CDR1 LNHDA, CDR2 SQIVND (reference sequence). The DNA for the CDR3 is TGTGCCAGTACCCTTAACAGGGCTGGGGCCAACGTCCTGACTTTC. It translates to CASTLNRAGANVLTF.

The chain joins TRBV5-3 to TRBJ2-7; D perhaps matches TRBD1 (6 bases). TRBV5-3 is placed among ORFs of uncertain function. With 4 bases removed from V and 1 base from J, the gap between germline ends came to 15 bases. This CDR3 comprises 15 residues. CDR3 nucleotides: TGTGCCAGAAGCCCGACGGGACACCCATCCTACGAGCAGTACTTC. Translated, it gives CARSPTGHPSYEQYF.

V usage is TRBV5-4 and J usage is TRBJ2-7; tentatively, D is TRBD2 (8 bases). The length of the CDR3 is 14 residues. Germline V gene lookup returns CDR1 SGHNT and CDR2 YYREEE (reference sequence). Deletions cut 5 bases from V and 3 bases from J, with 15 bases between. CDR3 DNA: TGTGCCAGCAGTCGGGGGGGACAGAACTACGAGCAGTACTTC. This codes for CASSRGGQNYEQYF.

This clone was seen a few times. The chain joins TRBV10-1 to TRBJ2-3; D is possibly TRBD1 (6 bases). The V end lost 6 bases, the J end lost 6 bases, and 22 bases lay between the germline ends. The CDR3 is 16 amino acids. Germline V gives CDR1 WNHNN, CDR2 SYGVQD (reference sequence). The CDR3 DNA sequence: TGCGCCAGCAGCTTTGGGACACTAAAACCTCTCGATACGCAGTATTTT. It encodes CASSFGTLKPLDTQYF.

The rearrangement joins TRBV25-1 to TRBJ2-7; tentatively, D is TRBD2 (5 bases). The CDR3 totals 16 residues. V lost 8 bases and J lost 7, with 27 bases in between. From germline, CDR1 is MGHDK and CDR2 SYGVNS. The CDR3 is CASQKGGGEHPLEQYF. The CDR3 bases are TGTGCCAGCCAAAAAGGCGGTGGGGAGCACCCTCTGGAGCAGTACTTC.

The CDR3 DNA is TGTGCCAGCTCACCATGGGCAGGGATCACAGATACGCAGTATTTT. It is translated as CASSPWAGITDTQYF. V gene TRBV18 combines with J gene TRBJ2-3; tentatively, D is TRBD1 (5 bases). Germline-derived CDR1 and CDR2 are KGHSH and LQKENI. V lost 2 bases and J 2 bases, leaving 11 bases between the germline ends. The CDR3 totals 15 residues.

The rearrangement uses TRBV10-3 and TRBJ1-5, with D maybe TRBD1 (6 bases). The length of the CDR3 is 15 residues. With 0 bases removed from V and 2 bases from J, the gap between germline ends came to 8 bases. Germline assignment: CDR1 ENHRY and CDR2 SYGVKD. The CDR3 is CAISESDSGNQPQHF. DNA of the CDR3: TGTGCCATCAGTGAGTCGGACAGCGGCAATCAGCCCCAGCATTTT.

V is TRBV4-1 and J is TRBJ2-1, with 8 bases aligning to TRBD2. Germline V lookup: CDR1 MGHRA, CDR2 YSYEKL. Trimming removed 4 bases from V and 3 bases from J; junction bases left unmatched: 8. The CDR3 extends over 16 amino acids. The CDR3 loop reads CASSPTSGGGYNEQFF. The DNA of the CDR3 is TGCGCCAGCAGCCCCACTAGCGGAGGAGGCTACAATGAGCAGTTCTTC.

The count of this clone is one. The chain carries TRBV6-5 and TRBJ1-3; no definite D call. The germline CDR1 and CDR2 sequences are MNHEY and SVGAGI. The ends were cut back, 0 bases at V and 0 bases at J, with 9 bases in the middle. This CDR3 has 16 amino acids. CDR3 region: CASSYSFPLSGNTIYF. The CDR3 DNA reads as TGTGCCAGCAGTTACTCGTTCCCTCTCTCTGGAAACACCATATATTTT.

The CDR3 DNA follows: TGTGCCAGCAGTTTAATTACCGGGACACGGATGAACACTGAAGCTTTCTTT. This codes for CASSLITGTRMNTEAFF. The V call is TRBV28, the J call TRBJ1-1; perhaps TRBD1 as D (6 bases). V lost 2 bases and J lost 0, with 16 bases in between. Germline CDR1 and CDR2: MDHEN and SYDVKM. This CDR3 comprises 17 residues.

The rearrangement uses TRBV18 and TRBJ1-1; D gene unclear. Trimming left V 1 base short and J 3 bases short, with 9 bases between. The length of the CDR3 is 14 residues. The V gene's germline CDR1 is KGHSH and CDR2 LQKENI. CDR3 in amino acids: CASSPRHEDTEAFF. The CDR3 coding sequence is TGTGCCAGCTCACCACGGCACGAGGACACTGAAGCTTTCTTT.

A few counts support this clone. This rearrangement joins TRBV4-1 to TRBJ1-5; D ambiguous. Trimming took off 4 bases at V and 6 bases at J, with 13 bases between the two ends. Germline values: CDR1 MGHRA, CDR2 YSYEKL. This CDR3 comprises 14 residues. The CDR3 DNA is TGCGCCAGCAGCCTCTCGGGAAGGGCTCAGCCCCAGCATTTT. Amino acid sequence: CASSLSGRAQPQHF.

The chain carries TRBV27 and TRBJ2-2; 7 bases map to TRBD2. The germline CDR1 and CDR2 sequences are MNHEY and SMNVEV (reference sequence). The CDR3 spans 14 residues. Losses at the gene ends were 5 bases for V and 4 bases for J; bases not matched to a gene: 4. The CDR3 nucleotides read TGTGCCAGCAGTCCTTGGACTAGCACCGGGGAGCTGTTTTTT. Translated, it gives CASSPWTSTGELFF.

The chain recombines TRBV4-3 with TRBJ1-4; 10 nucleotides match TRBD1. The CDR3 length is 15 residues. Germline values: CDR1 LGHNA, CDR2 YSLEER. With 3 bases clipped from V and 7 bases from J, the junction kept 5 bases outside the gene matches. The DNA for the CDR3 is TGCGCCAGCAGCCACCAGACAGGGGGCGGTGAAAAACTGTTTTTT. It yields the protein CASSHQTGGGEKLFF.

This chain uses TRBV10-2 with TRBJ2-3; 9 bases map to TRBD2. V shed 2 bases and J 6 bases; nucleotides not matched to a gene: 12. The germline V gene encodes CDR1 WSHSY and CDR2 SAAADI. The CDR3 consists of 17 residues. The DNA for the CDR3 is TGCGCCAGCAGTGAGGGACTAGCGAGAGCGGTTGGGGATACGCAGTATTTT. Protein product: CASSEGLARAVGDTQYF.

This chain joins TRBV27 and TRBJ2-3, with 7 bases matching TRBD2. Unmatched junction bases numbered 10, after V lost 6 bases and J lost 4 bases. Per germline, CDR1 MNHEY and CDR2 SMNVEV (reference sequence). The CDR3 loop spans 15 amino acids. The CDR3 DNA follows: TGTGCCAGCAGATTGGGGGGAGGGCCTGCAGATACGCAGTATTTT. Translated: CASRLGGGPADTQYF.

This chain uses TRBV5-5 with TRBJ2-3; tentatively, D is TRBD2 (6 bases). V was trimmed by 4 bases and J by 5 bases, leaving 14 bases between them. The CDR3 is 14 amino acids. In germline, CDR1 is SGHKS, CDR2 YYEKEE (reference sequence). The chain's CDR3 is CASSRDFAGDTQYF. CDR3 coding DNA: TGTGCCAGCAGCCGGGACTTCGCTGGAGATACGCAGTATTTT.